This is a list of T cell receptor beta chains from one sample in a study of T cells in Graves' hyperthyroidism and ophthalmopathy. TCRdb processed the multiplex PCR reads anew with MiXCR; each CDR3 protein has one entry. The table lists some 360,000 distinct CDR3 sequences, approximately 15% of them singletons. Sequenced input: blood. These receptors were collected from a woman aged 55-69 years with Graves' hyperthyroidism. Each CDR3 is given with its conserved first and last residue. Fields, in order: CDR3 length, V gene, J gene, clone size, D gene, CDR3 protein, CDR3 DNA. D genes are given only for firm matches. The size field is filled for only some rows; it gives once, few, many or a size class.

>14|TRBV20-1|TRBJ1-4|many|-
CSARGGQGLEKLFF
TGCAGTGCTAGGGGGGGGCAGGGGTTAGAAAAACTGTTTTTT
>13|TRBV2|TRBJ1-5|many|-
CASSDDSNQPQHF
TGTGCCAGCAGTGACGACAGCAATCAGCCCCAGCATTTT
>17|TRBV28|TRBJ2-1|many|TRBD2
CASSLSSLAGTYNEQFF
TGTGCCAGCAGTTTATCCAGTCTAGCGGGCACCTACAATGAGCAGTTCTTC
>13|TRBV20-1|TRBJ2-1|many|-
CSGVASLNNEQFF
TGCAGTGGGGTCGCTAGCTTAAACAATGAGCAGTTCTTC
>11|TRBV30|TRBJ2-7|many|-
CAWSAWGEQYF
TGTGCCTGGAGTGCGTGGGGGGAGCAGTACTTC
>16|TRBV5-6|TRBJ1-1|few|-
CASSLEEGAGVTEAFF
TGTGCCAGCAGCTTGGAGGAGGGTGCGGGAGTCACTGAAGCTTTCTTT
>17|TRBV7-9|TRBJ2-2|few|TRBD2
CASSSGLAGDHTGELFF
TGTGCCAGCAGCTCGGGACTAGCGGGAGACCACACCGGGGAGCTGTTTTTT
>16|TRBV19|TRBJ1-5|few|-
CASSIEGDYSNQPQHF
TGTGCCAGTAGTATCGAGGGGGATTATAGCAATCAGCCCCAGCATTTT
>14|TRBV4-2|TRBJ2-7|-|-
CASSQARVGYEQYF
TGTGCCAGCAGCCAGGCTAGGGTGGGCTACGAGCAGTACTTC
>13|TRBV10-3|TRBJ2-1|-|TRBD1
CAIRPGQSNEQFF
TGTGCCATCAGACCGGGACAGTCCAATGAGCAGTTCTTC
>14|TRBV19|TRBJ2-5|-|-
CASSTRFSGETQYF
TGTGCCAGTAGTACCCGGTTCAGCGGGGAGACCCAGTACTTC
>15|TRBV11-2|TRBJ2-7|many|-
CASSAQIGKPYEQYF
TGTGCCAGCAGCGCCCAGATCGGGAAACCCTACGAGCAGTACTTC
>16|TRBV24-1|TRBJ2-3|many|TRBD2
CATSDLQAGVVGTQYF
TGTGCCACCAGTGATTTGCAGGCGGGAGTAGTAGGTACGCAGTATTTT
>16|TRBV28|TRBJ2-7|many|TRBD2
CASSSSGSGGLYEQYF
TGTGCCAGCAGTTCCTCGGGTAGCGGGGGCCTCTACGAGCAGTACTTC
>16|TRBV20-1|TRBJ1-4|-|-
CSAKLRGSATNEKLFF
TGCAGTGCTAAGTTGAGGGGCTCTGCAACTAATGAAAAACTGTTTTTT
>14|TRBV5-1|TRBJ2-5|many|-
CASSLVAGAETQYF
TGCGCCAGCAGCTTGGTGGCCGGTGCGGAGACCCAGTACTTC
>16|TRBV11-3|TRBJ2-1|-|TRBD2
CASSPGLAGVRNEQFF
TGTGCCAGCAGCCCAGGACTAGCGGGAGTGCGGAATGAGCAGTTCTTC
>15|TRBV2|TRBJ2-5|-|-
CASSGQGRAQETQYF
TGTGCCAGCAGTGGGCAGGGGAGGGCCCAAGAGACCCAGTACTTC
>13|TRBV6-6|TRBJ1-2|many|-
CASSYSRRVGYTF
TGTGCCAGCAGTTACTCGAGGAGGGTTGGCTACACCTTC
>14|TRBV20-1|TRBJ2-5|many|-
CSARDWAGQETQYF
TGCAGTGCTAGAGATTGGGCGGGACAAGAGACCCAGTACTTC
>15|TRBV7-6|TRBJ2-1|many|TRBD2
CASSPGLAGGGEQFF
TGTGCCAGCAGCCCCGGACTAGCGGGGGGTGGTGAACAGTTCTTC
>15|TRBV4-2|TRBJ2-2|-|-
CASSQAWTDTGELFF
TGTGCCAGCAGCCAAGCCTGGACTGACACCGGGGAGCTGTTTTTT
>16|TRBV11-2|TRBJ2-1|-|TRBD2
CASSTNSGKGYNEQFF
TGTGCCAGCTCAACAAATAGCGGGAAAGGGTACAATGAGCAGTTCTTC
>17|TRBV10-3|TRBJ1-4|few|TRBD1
CAISTGTGTSANEKLFF
TGTGCCATCAGCACCGGGACAGGAACGTCGGCTAATGAAAAACTGTTTTTT
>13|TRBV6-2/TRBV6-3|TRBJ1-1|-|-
CASRLGSNTEAFF
TGTGCCAGCAGGCTGGGGTCGAACACTGAAGCTTTCTTT
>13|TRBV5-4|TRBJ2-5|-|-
CASSLTVQETQYF
TGTGCCAGCAGCTTAACGGTGCAAGAGACCCAGTACTTC